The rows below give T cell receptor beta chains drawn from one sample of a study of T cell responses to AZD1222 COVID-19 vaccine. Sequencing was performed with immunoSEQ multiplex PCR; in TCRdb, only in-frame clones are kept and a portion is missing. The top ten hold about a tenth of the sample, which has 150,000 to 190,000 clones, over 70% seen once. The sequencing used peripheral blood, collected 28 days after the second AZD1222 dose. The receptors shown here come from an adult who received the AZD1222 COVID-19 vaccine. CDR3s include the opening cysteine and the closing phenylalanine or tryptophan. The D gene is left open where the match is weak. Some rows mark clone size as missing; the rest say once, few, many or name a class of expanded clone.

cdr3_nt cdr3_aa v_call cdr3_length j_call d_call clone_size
TGTGCCACCAGCAGAGGAAGCACTAGCACAGATACGCAGTATTTT CATSRGSTSTDTQYF TRBV15 15 TRBJ2-3 . .
TGCGCCAGCAGCCAATCACTCGTGGGGACAGACTACTATGGCTACACCTTC CASSQSLVGTDYYGYTF TRBV4-3 17 TRBJ1-2 TRBD1 .
TGCAGCGTTTCAGGGGGCACCTACGAGCAGTACTTC CSVSGGTYEQYF TRBV29-1 12 TRBJ2-7 TRBD1 .
TGTGCCAGTAGTATGGTAGGAGCGGGTATATCCTACGAGCAGTACTTC CASSMVGAGISYEQYF TRBV19 16 TRBJ2-7 . .
TGTGCCAGCAGTGAGGAGGGAGGCCGCGGCACAGATACGCAGTATTTT CASSEEGGRGTDTQYF TRBV2 16 TRBJ2-3 . .
TGCAGCGTTTCGGACCATAATCAGCCCCAGCATTTT CSVSDHNQPQHF TRBV29-1 12 TRBJ1-5 . once
TGTGCCAGCAGCTTAGGCCGTGTGGGAATTGGAGCCAAAAACATTCAGTACTTC CASSLGRVGIGAKNIQYF TRBV11-2 18 TRBJ2-4 . .
TGTGCCAGTAGGCCGGCAGGGTTAAAGAACACTGAAGCTTTCTTT CASRPAGLKNTEAFF TRBV19 15 TRBJ1-1 . .
TGTGCCAGCAGTTACGGCGAACAGGGGCACACTGAAGCTTTCTTT CASSYGEQGHTEAFF TRBV6-2/TRBV6-3 15 TRBJ1-1 TRBD1 .
TGTGCCAGCAGCCTACTAGGGGAAAGAGCTTTCTTT CASSLLGERAFF TRBV7-6 12 TRBJ1-1 . .
TGTGCCATCAGTGAGAACCCCACCGGGGCGGGAGTTTACAATGAGCAGTTCTTC CAISENPTGAGVYNEQFF TRBV10-3 18 TRBJ2-1 TRBD2 .
TGTGCCAGCAGTCCAGGAACAGGGCGTCAGCCCCAGCATTTT CASSPGTGRQPQHF TRBV28 14 TRBJ1-5 . .
TGCGCCAGCAGCTTATCACTACAGGGGGGCACTGAAGCTTTCTTT CASSLSLQGGTEAFF TRBV5-1 15 TRBJ1-1 TRBD1 .
TGTGCCAGCAGACAGGGGTACACTGAAGCTTTCTTT CASRQGYTEAFF TRBV6-5 12 TRBJ1-1 TRBD1 .
TGTGCCAGCAGTTTATTAGGGGACAACCCACGGGATGGCTACACCTTC CASSLLGDNPRDGYTF TRBV28 16 TRBJ1-2 . .
TGTGCCAGCAGCTTGATCGGGGGGCGTGGAAACACCATATATTTT CASSLIGGRGNTIYF TRBV5-4 15 TRBJ1-3 . .